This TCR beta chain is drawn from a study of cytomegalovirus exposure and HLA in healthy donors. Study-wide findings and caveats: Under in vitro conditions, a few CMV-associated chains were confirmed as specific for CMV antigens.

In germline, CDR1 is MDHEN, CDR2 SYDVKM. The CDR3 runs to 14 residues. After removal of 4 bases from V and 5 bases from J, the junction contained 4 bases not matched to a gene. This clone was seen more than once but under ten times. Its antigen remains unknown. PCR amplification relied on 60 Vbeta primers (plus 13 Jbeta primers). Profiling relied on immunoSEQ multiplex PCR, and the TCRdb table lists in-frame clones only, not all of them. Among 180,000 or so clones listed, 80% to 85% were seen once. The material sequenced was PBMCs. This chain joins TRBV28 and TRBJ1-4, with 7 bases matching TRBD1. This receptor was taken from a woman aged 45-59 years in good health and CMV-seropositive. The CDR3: CASSSPGQNEKLFF. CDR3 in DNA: TGTGCCAGCAGTTCGCCGGGACAGAATGAAAAACTGTTTTTT.